The present entry profiles one T cell receptor beta chain with its context. The target antigen is unknown. The data were obtained in a study of T-cell memory formation after mild COVID-19. TCRdb independently ran MiXCR on the 5' RACE reads; one entry per CDR3 protein. The sample shows 550,000 to 650,000 distinct CDR3 sequences, roughly 17% of them seen only once. The CDR3 is 19 amino acids. V was trimmed by 8 bases and J by 1 base, leaving 26 bases between them. Whole-study findings and limits: Among CD4+ contracting clones, most were CM and EM, and CD8+ ones EMRA. Several responding clones turned up in pre-infection memory, indicating that cross-reactive memory may have taken part.

This chain connects TRBV12-3 or TRBV12-4 to TRBJ2-2, with a possible D match to TRBD2 (6 bases). Sequences were obtained from PBMCs or a T cell subset sorted from them (not recorded which). This sequence originates from an adult woman who had mild COVID-19 (a few samples of this study predate the infection). Cell type and time point are not known. CDR3 in DNA: TGTGCCAGCCGAGCCCCTTTCGGACTATCCTTCGAGAACACCGGGGAGCTGTTTTTT. This gives the protein CASRAPFGLSFENTGELFF.